Following are 3 T cell receptor beta chains from one sample sequenced in a study. Each CDR3 protein gets one entry after TCRdb re-called the RT-PCR reads with MiXCR. The table lists about 680,000 distinct CDR3 sequences, more than 13% of them singletons. The sample taken for sequencing was memory CD4+ T cells from blood. The receptors stem from a female donor in good health, serving as a healthy control.

This clonotype was picked up many times. The rearrangement links TRBV12-3 or TRBV12-4 to TRBJ1-2; 7 bases match TRBD1. This CDR3 has 13 amino acids. The V gene end was trimmed by 5 bases and the J gene end by 1 base; junction bases not matched to a gene: 1. CDR3 sequence (DNA): TGTGCCAGCAGTGGGGACAGTAACTATGGCTACACCTTC. It translates to CASSGDSNYGYTF.

This clonotype has a handful of counts. The chain couples TRBV5-1 to TRBJ2-7, with a weak D call TRBD2 (6 bases). Germline assignment: CDR1 SGHRS and CDR2 YFSETQ. The ends were cut back, 4 bases at V and 6 bases at J, with 17 bases in the middle. CDR3 size: 14 residues. CDR3 sequence: CASSPRDSVGEQYF. Here the CDR3 DNA reads TGCGCCAGCAGCCCAAGGGACTCCGTGGGCGAGCAGTACTTC.

V gene TRBV18 combines with J gene TRBJ2-2; 9 bases fit TRBD1. Germline V gives CDR1 KGHSH, CDR2 LQKENI. Trimming at V came to 3 bases and at J to 1 base, leaving 6 bases not matched to a gene. The CDR3 covers 17 residues. CDR3 in DNA: TGTGCCAGCTCACCGCCGGGACAGGGCTTGAACACCGGGGAGCTGTTTTTT. This sequence encodes CASSPPGQGLNTGELFF.